This note documents a single T cell receptor beta chain sequence. Its target is not known. The data stem from a study of T cells expressing NK-cell markers. Study background: Cells sorted as CD3+CD56+NKG2C+, CD3+CD56+NKG2C- and CD3+CD56-NKG2C+ T cells supplied the TCR beta repertoires.

As the method of synthesis, 5'RACE template switching with UMIs yielded TCR beta cDNA. TCRdb re-called the 5' RACE reads and catalogs CDR3 proteins one per entry, DNA excluded. The table for this sample gives 400,000 or so distinct CDR3 sequences. Study-wide results and caveats: A range of 1.0-7.0% of CD8+ T cells consisted of dominant NKG2C+ clonotypes in 5 to 7 donors.

Germline CDR1 is SGHRS and CDR2 is YFSETQ. The CDR3 loop spans 12 amino acids. The J gene is TRBJ2-7, the V gene TRBV5-1. This clonotype was obtained from a woman aged 50 to 60 in good health. The specimen sequenced was blood T cells: a sorted CD56 or NKG2C T cell subset, CD4+ or CD8+ T cells, or bulk PBMC T cells (not recorded which). The CDR3 sequence is CASSSSYYEQYF.